What follows is one TCR beta chain and its context. Its antigen is still unknown. The sample originates from a study of siplizumab effects on memory and regulatory T cells. General study results and limits: The naive T cell population seemed more diverse than memory cells and seemed a major contributor to the alloresponse.

TCRdb keeps only in-frame clones here, not all; method: immunoSEQ multiplex PCR. Of approximately 100,000 clones detected, roughly 93% appear once; the ten largest clones hold over 0.15%. The source material was non-Treg CD4+ T cells sorted from blood. This clonotype was sampled from a human donor in good health.

CDR3 in DNA: TGCGCCAGCAGGGGACTAGCGGGGAGCACAGATACGCAGTATTTT. Translated, it gives CASRGLAGSTDTQYF. The chain combines TRBV5-1 with TRBJ2-3; TRBD2 aligns across 13 bases. Germline-derived CDR1 and CDR2 are SGHRS and YFSETQ. The CDR3 spans 15 residues. The trim removed 5 bases at V and 0 bases at J, leaving 0 bases unmatched.